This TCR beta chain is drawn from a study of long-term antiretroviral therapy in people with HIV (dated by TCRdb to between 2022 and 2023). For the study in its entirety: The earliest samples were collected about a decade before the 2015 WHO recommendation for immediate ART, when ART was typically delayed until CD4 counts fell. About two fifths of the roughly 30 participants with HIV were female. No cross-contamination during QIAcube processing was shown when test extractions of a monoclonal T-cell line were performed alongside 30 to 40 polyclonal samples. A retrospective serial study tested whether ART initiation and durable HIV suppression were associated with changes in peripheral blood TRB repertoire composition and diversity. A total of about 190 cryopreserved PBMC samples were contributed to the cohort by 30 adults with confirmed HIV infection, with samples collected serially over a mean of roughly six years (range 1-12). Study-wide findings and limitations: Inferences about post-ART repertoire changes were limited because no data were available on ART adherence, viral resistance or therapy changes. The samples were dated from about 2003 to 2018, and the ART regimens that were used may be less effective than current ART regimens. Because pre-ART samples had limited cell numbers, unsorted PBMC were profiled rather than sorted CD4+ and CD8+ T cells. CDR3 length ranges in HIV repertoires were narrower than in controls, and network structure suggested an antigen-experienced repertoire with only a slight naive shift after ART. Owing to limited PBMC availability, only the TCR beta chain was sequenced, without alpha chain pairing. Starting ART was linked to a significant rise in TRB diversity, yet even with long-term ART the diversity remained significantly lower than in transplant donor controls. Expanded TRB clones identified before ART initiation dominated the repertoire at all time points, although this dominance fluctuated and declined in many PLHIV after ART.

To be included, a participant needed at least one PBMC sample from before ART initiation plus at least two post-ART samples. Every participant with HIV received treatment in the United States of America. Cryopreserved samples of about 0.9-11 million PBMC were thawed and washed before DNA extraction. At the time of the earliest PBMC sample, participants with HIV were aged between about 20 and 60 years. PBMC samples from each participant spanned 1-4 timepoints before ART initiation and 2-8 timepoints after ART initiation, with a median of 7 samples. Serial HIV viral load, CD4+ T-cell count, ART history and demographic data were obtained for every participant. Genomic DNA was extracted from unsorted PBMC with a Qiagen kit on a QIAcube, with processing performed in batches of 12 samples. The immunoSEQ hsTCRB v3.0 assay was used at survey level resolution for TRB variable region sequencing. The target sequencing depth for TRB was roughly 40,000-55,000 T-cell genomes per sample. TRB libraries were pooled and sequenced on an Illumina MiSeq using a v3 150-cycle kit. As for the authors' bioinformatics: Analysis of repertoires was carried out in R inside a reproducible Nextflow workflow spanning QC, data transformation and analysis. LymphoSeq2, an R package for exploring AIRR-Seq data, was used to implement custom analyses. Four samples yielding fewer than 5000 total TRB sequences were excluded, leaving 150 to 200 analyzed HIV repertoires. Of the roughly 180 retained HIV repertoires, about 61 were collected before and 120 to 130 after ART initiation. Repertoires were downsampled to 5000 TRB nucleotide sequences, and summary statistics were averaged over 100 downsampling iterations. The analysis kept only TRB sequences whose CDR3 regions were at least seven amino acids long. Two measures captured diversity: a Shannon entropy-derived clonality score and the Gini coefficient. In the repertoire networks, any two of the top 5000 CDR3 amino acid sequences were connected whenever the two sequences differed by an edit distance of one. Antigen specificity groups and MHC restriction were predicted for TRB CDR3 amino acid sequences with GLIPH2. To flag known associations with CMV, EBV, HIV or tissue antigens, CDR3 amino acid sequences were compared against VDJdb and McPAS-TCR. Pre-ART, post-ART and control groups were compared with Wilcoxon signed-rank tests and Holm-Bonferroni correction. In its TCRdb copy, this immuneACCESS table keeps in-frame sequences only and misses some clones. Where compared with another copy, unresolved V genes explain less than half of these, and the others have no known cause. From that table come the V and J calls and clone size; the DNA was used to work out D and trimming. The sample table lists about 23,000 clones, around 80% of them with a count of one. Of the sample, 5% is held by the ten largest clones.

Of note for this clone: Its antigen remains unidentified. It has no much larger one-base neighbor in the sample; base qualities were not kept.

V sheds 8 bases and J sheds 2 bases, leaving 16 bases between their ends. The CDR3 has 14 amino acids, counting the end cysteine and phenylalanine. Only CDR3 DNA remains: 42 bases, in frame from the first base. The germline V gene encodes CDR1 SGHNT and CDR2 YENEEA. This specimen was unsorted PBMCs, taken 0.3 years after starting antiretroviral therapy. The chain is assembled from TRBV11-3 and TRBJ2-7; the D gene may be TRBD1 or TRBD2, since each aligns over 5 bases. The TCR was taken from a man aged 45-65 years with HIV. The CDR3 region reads CASSERDPTYEQYF. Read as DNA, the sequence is TGTGCCAGCTCCGAACGGGACCCGACCTACGAGCAGTACTTC.